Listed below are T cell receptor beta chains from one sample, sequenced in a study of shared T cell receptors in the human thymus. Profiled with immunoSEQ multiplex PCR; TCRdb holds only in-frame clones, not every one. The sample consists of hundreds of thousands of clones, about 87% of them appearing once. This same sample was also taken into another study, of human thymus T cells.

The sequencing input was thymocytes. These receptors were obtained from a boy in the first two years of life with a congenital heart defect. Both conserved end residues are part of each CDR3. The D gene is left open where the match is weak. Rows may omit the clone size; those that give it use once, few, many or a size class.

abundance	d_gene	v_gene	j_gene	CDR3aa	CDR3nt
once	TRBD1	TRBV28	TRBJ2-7	CASSLPGTDSYEQYF	TGTGCCAGCAGTTTACCCGGGACAGACTCATACGAGCAGTACTTC
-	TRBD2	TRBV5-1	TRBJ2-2	CASSKGLAGSHPELFF	TGCGCCAGCAGCAAGGGACTAGCGGGGTCGCACCCGGAGCTGTTTTTT
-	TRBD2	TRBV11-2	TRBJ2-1	CASSFSGSFGEQFF	TGTGCCAGCAGCTTTAGCGGGAGCTTTGGTGAGCAGTTCTTC
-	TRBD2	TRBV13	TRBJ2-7	CASSSWTSGYYEQYF	TGTGCCAGCAGCTCCTGGACTAGCGGGTATTACGAGCAGTACTTC
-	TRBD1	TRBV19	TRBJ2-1	CARKTGDGSDEQFF	TGTGCCAGGAAAACAGGGGACGGTTCCGATGAGCAGTTCTTC
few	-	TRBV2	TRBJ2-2	CASSEIGGRDTGELFF	TGTGCCAGCAGTGAAATCGGGGGTCGCGACACCGGGGAGCTGTTTTTT
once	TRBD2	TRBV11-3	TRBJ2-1	CASSLGPPRTSGRGNEQFF	TGTGCCAGCAGCTTAGGTCCCCCACGGACTAGCGGGAGAGGTAATGAGCAGTTCTTC
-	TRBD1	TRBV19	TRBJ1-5	CASSTRQGEEDQPQHF	TGTGCCAGTAGTACCCGACAGGGGGAGGAGGATCAGCCCCAGCATTTT
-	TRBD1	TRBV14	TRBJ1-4	CASSQEGNRGSKKLFF	TGTGCCAGCAGCCAAGAAGGGAACAGGGGCTCTAAAAAACTGTTTTTT
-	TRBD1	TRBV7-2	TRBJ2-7	CASSLSRPGQGTHEQYF	TGTGCCAGCAGCCTTTCCCGCCCGGGACAGGGGACCCACGAGCAGTACTTC
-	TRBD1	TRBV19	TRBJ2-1	CASSIRGQGGGGPYNEQFF	TGTGCCAGTAGTATTAGGGGACAGGGAGGCGGGGGCCCTTACAATGAGCAGTTCTTC
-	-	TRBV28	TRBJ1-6	CASSSAYSSYNSPLHF	TGTGCCAGCAGTTCCGCCTACAGCTCCTATAATTCACCCCTCCACTTT
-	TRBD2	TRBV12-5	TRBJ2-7	CASGPASGSYEQYF	TGTGCTAGTGGTCCAGCTAGCGGCTCCTACGAGCAGTACTTC
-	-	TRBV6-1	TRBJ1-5	CASSDREDYSNQPQHF	TGTGCCAGCAGTGACAGGGAAGATTATAGCAATCAGCCCCAGCATTTT
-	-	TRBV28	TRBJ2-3	CASSPQGHRALDTQYF	TGTGCCAGCAGTCCCCAGGGACATCGGGCGTTAGATACGCAGTATTTT
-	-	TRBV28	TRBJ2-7	CASSFSDNSEQYF	TGTGCCAGCAGTTTTTCGGACAATAGCGAGCAGTACTTC
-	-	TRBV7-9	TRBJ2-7	CASSLALGIHEQYF	TGTGCCAGCAGCTTAGCGTTGGGCATCCACGAGCAGTACTTC
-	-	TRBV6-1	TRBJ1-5	CASSGQGANQPQHF	TGTGCCAGCAGCGGGCAGGGCGCCAATCAGCCCCAGCATTTT
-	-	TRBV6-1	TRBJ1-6	CATRSGPPLHF	TGTGCCACCAGGTCAGGTCCACCCCTCCACTTT
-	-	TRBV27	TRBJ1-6	CASSFENSPLHF	TGTGCCAGCAGTTTTGAGAATTCACCCCTCCACTTT
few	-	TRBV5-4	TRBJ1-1	CASSPHFEGLPREAFF	TGTGCCAGCAGCCCCCATTTTGAGGGTTTACCACGTGAAGCTTTCTTT
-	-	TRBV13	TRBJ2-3	CASSLDRITDTQYF	TGTGCCAGCAGCTTAGACAGGATCACAGATACGCAGTATTTT
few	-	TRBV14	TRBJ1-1	CASSQERGREAFF	TGTGCCAGCAGCCAAGAACGGGGTCGGGAAGCTTTCTTT
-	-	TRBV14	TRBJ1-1	CASSQTGPNTEAFF	TGTGCCAGCAGCCAAACAGGGCCGAACACTGAAGCTTTCTTT
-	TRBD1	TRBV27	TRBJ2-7	CASSLLNRDSLEYEQYF	TGTGCCAGCAGTTTACTAAACCGGGACAGCCTTGAATACGAGCAGTACTTC
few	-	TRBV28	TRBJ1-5	CASSLGGAGNQPQHF	TGTGCCAGCAGTTTAGGGGGCGCGGGCAATCAGCCCCAGCATTTT
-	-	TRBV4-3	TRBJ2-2	CASSDRLDTGELFF	TGCGCCAGCAGCGACAGGCTCGACACCGGGGAGCTGTTTTTT
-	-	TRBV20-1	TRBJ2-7	CSARGGNEQYF	TGCAGTGCTAGAGGAGGGAATGAGCAGTACTTC
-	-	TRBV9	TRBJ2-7	CASSVGAGLSYEQYF	TGTGCCAGCAGCGTAGGTGCGGGGCTTTCCTACGAGCAGTACTTC
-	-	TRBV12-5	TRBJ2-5	CASGLSRDGAQETQYF	TGTGCTAGTGGTTTGTCTAGGGATGGGGCCCAAGAGACCCAGTACTTC
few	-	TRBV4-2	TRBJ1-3	CASSQPRLGTSGNTIYF	TGTGCCAGCAGCCAGCCTAGGTTAGGTACCTCTGGAAACACCATATATTTT
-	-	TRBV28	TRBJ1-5	CASITGTRGNQPQHF	TGTGCCAGCATTACCGGGACAAGGGGCAATCAGCCCCAGCATTTT
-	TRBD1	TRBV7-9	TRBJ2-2	CASSFRDRGLAELFF	TGTGCCAGCAGCTTTAGGGACAGGGGGTTGGCGGAGCTGTTTTTT
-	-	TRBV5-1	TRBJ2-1	CASSLGGAYNEQFF	TGCGCCAGCAGCTTGGGCGGCGCTTACAATGAGCAGTTCTTC
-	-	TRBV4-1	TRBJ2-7	CASSQEEGNEQYF	TGCGCCAGCAGCCAAGAAGAGGGTAACGAGCAGTACTTC
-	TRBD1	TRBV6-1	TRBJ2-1	CASRGDRGPDEQFF	TGTGCCAGCAGGGGGGACAGGGGGCCCGATGAGCAGTTCTTC
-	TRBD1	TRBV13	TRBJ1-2	CASSLGQGSGYTF	TGTGCCAGCAGCCTGGGACAGGGGTCTGGCTACACCTTC
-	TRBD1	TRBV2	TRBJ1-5	CASSGTGSQPQHF	TGTGCCAGCAGTGGGACAGGCAGTCAGCCCCAGCATTTT
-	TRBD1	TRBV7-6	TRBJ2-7	CASSLETGHHYEQYF	TGTGCCAGCAGCTTAGAGACAGGGCACCACTACGAGCAGTACTTC
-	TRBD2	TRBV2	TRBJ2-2	CASSDRTRGGPIGELFF	TGTGCCAGCAGTGATAGAACACGGGGGGGCCCCATCGGGGAGCTGTTTTTT
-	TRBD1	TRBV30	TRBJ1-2	CAWDRDRGRNGYTF	TGTGCCTGGGACCGGGACAGGGGGCGTAATGGCTACACCTTC
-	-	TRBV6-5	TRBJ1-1	CASSQTHMNTEAFF	TGTGCCAGCAGTCAGACACACATGAACACTGAAGCTTTCTTT
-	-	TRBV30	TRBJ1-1	CAWRWRGRENTEAFF	TGTGCCTGGAGGTGGCGAGGTCGAGAAAACACTGAAGCTTTCTTT
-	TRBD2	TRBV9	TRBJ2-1	CASSVHPPSGSGNEQFF	TGTGCCAGCAGCGTCCACCCCCCTAGCGGGAGTGGAAATGAGCAGTTCTTC
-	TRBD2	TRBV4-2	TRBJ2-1	CASSQEGEAGGDCEQFF	TGTGCCAGCAGCCAAGAAGGAGAAGCGGGAGGCGATTGCGAGCAGTTCTTC
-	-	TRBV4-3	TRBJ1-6	CASSPQGQGGYNSPLHF	TGCGCCAGCAGCCCCCAAGGGCAGGGAGGCTATAATTCACCCCTCCACTTT
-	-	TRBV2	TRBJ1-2	CASSEAGGSEHGYTF	TGTGCCAGCAGTGAAGCTGGGGGCAGTGAACATGGCTACACCTTC
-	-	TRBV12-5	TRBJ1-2	CASGLSGDGYTF	TGTGCTAGTGGTTTATCAGGGGATGGCTACACCTTC
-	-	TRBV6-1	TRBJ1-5	CASSGGGRGGNQPQHF	TGTGCCAGCAGTGGCGGGGGACGGGGAGGCAATCAGCCCCAGCATTTT
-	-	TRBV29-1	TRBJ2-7	CSVGHRDQQYF	TGCAGCGTTGGTCACAGGGATCAGCAGTACTTC
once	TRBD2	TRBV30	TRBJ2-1	CAWSSVVAGGEFHEQFF	TGTGCCTGGAGTTCGGTGGTAGCGGGGGGGGAATTCCATGAGCAGTTCTTC
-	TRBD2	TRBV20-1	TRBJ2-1	CSAHHRGGQFF	TGCAGTGCTCACCACCGGGGGGGGCAGTTCTTC
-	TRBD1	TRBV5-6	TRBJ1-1	CASSLGQGARDTEAFF	TGTGCCAGCAGCCTGGGACAGGGGGCGCGCGACACTGAAGCTTTCTTT
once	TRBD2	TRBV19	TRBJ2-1	CASRSGGNEQFF	TGTGCCTCGCGGAGCGGGGGCAATGAGCAGTTCTTC
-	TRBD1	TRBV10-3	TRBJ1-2	CAISESKLRDRCAF	TGTGCCATCAGTGAGTCGAAACTCCGGGACAGGTGTGCCTTC
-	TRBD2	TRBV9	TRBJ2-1	CASSVGVSRGGLGNEQFF	TGTGCCAGCAGCGTAGGAGTTTCGCGGGGGGGCCTAGGTAATGAGCAGTTCTTC
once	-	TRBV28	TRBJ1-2	CASSSRTVLYGYTF	TGTGCCAGCAGTTCCAGGACAGTTCTCTATGGCTACACCTTC
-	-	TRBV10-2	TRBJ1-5	CASSVRDPNQPQHF	TGCGCCAGCAGTGTCAGGGATCCCAATCAGCCCCAGCATTTT
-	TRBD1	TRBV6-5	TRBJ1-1	CASSRQGSTEAFF	TGTGCCAGCAGTCGACAGGGTAGCACTGAAGCTTTCTTT
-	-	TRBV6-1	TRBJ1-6	CASSAGQDYNSPLHF	TGTGCCAGCAGCGCAGGACAAGACTATAATTCACCCCTCCACTTT